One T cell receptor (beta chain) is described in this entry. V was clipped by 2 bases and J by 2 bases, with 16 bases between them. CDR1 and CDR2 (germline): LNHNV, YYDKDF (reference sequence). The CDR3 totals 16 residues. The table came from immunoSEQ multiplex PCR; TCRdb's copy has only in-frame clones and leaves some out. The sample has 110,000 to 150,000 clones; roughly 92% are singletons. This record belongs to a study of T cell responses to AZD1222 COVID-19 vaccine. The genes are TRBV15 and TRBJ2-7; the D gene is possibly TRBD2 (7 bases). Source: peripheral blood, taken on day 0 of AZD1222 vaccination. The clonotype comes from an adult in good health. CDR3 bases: TGTGCCACCAGCAGACCAGGGGCTAGCGGTACCTACGAGCAGTACTTC. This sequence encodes CATSRPGASGTYEQYF.